The 5 T cell receptor beta chains listed next were all sequenced from one sample in a study of response to subunit inactivated influenza vaccine. TCRdb used MiXCR to reprocess the RT-PCR reads, holding one entry per CDR3 protein. The table records 250,000 to 350,000 distinct CDR3 sequences, approximately 21% of them present only once. The sample consisted of PBMCs from blood, taken approximately 22 months after vaccination. The receptors were sampled from a man in his fifties or sixties who received an inactivated influenza vaccine.

The rearrangement uses TRBV6-5 and TRBJ1-1; TRBD1 aligns across 7 bases. This CDR3 is built from 15 residues. From germline, CDR1 is MNHEY and CDR2 SVGAGI. The V gene end was trimmed by 0 bases and the J gene end by 5 bases; junction bases not matched to a gene: 6. The CDR3 bases are TGTGCCAGCAGTTACTCTGGGCAGGGGGGGACTGAAGCTTTCTTT. Encoded protein: CASSYSGQGGTEAFF.

This clonotype showed up many times. The gene calls are TRBV12-3 or TRBV12-4 and TRBJ1-5; D unresolved. V lost 1 base and J lost 3, with 7 bases in between. The CDR3 length is 14 residues. The CDR3 nucleotides are TGTGCCAGCAGTTTAGACGGGGTCAATCAGCCCCAGCATTTT. This encodes CASSLDGVNQPQHF.

The rearrangement joins TRBV7-9 to TRBJ1-1, with TRBD1 as a possible D gene (5 bases). The V and J ends lost 6 bases and 6 bases respectively, with 8 bases between them. Looked up from germline, CDR1 is SEHNR and CDR2 is FQNEAQ (reference sequence). The CDR3 covers 11 residues. The CDR3 loop is CASRGVAEAFF. The CDR3 DNA sequence: TGTGCCAGCAGAGGGGTCGCTGAAGCTTTCTTT.

This CDR3 is CASSHTRGGSGNTDTQYF. The CDR3 region has the DNA TGTGCCAGCAGCCACACCCGTGGCGGTAGCGGGAACACAGATACGCAGTATTTT. The rearrangement joins TRBV4-2 to TRBJ2-3, with 8 bases that match TRBD2. From germline, CDR1 is LGHNA and CDR2 YNFKEQ. CDR3 length equals 18 residues. With V trimmed by 3 bases and J by 2 bases, 13 bases remained unmatched.

This clonotype was seen more than once but under ten times. The genes are TRBV12-3 or TRBV12-4 and TRBJ1-5, with a weak D call TRBD1 (5 bases). The CDR3 loop spans 13 amino acids. V gave up 7 bases and J gave up 7 bases, with 14 bases separating them. The CDR3 DNA follows: TGTGCCAGCAAGCAGGGTCTTCAGCAGCCCCAGCATTTT. Translated, it gives CASKQGLQQPQHF.